The 17 T cell receptor beta chains given below trace back to one sample, sequenced in a study of molecular identifiers for immune sequencing clone quantification. TCRdb fed the PCR reads into MiXCR, producing one record per CDR3 protein. The top ten clones hold 0.7% to 0.9% of a sample with more than 300,000 distinct CDR3 sequences, about 20% of them seen once. Sequenced sample: naive CD8+ T cells from blood, with Jurkat cell RNA spiked in. Subset reported: FACS-sorted CD8+CD4-CCR7+CD45RA+ naive T cells. These receptors all come from a human donor in good health. Some libraries in this study had Jurkat cell RNA spiked in.

This clonotype showed up many times. The J gene is TRBJ2-5, the V gene TRBV6-5, with 7 bases identical to TRBD1. Germline assignment: CDR1 MNHEY and CDR2 SVGAGI. The CDR3 has 12 residues. After removal of 10 bases from V and 2 bases from J, the junction contained 4 bases not matched to a gene. CDR3 nucleotides: TGTGCCACCTGGGACAGACAAGAGACCCAGTACTTC. It yields the protein CATWDRQETQYF.

J is TRBJ1-1 and V is TRBV12-3 or TRBV12-4; D is perhaps TRBD1 (5 bases). Trimming removed 3 bases from V and 7 bases from J, with 15 bases in between. The CDR3 is 14 amino acids. The CDR3 reads CASSLLFGAGEAFF. The CDR3 region has the DNA TGTGCCAGCAGTTTGCTGTTTGGGGCGGGTGAAGCTTTCTTT.

This clonotype appeared many times. This chain links TRBV5-5 with TRBJ2-1; D not certain. The CDR3 has 13 residues. V was pared by 2 bases and J by 10 bases, with 13 bases between. CDR1 and CDR2 from the germline V gene are SGHKS and YYEKEE (reference sequence). As DNA, the CDR3 is TGTGCCAGCAGCTTTGGAGCCGAGATGGAGCAGTTCTTC. This translates into CASSFGAEMEQFF.

In this sample, this clonotype turned up many times. V gene TRBV14 combines with J gene TRBJ2-3, with a tentative D call TRBD2 (5 bases). V gave up 3 bases and J gave up 2 bases, with 12 bases separating them. The CDR3 covers 15 residues. CDR1 is SGHDN, CDR2 FVKESK, per germline. CDR3 in DNA: TGTGCCAGCAGCCACTCCGGGATCTCCACAGATACGCAGTATTTT. This gives the protein CASSHSGISTDTQYF. Filled out from reference TRBV14 and TRBJ2-3, the complete variable domain reads EAGVTQFPSHSVIEKGQTVTLRCDPISGHDNLYWYRRVMGKEIKFLLHFVKESKQDESGMPNNRFLAERTGGTYSTLKVQPAELEDSGVYFCASSHSGISTDTQYFGPGTRLTVL.

This clonotype has a handful of counts. This chain uses TRBV6-2 or TRBV6-3 with TRBJ1-2; D gene ambiguous. Germline V gives CDR1 MNHEY, CDR2 SVGEGT. V was pared by 0 bases and J by 2 bases, with 13 bases between. The CDR3 is 16 residues long. CDR3 region: CASSYSSKTDNYGYTF. The CDR3 region has the DNA TGTGCCAGCAGTTACTCGAGTAAGACCGACAACTATGGCTACACCTTC.

This clonotype was seen only a few times. The V call is TRBV15, the J call TRBJ2-3; 7 bases align to TRBD2. CDR1 and CDR2 (germline): LNHNV, YYDKDF (reference sequence). The trim removed 4 bases at V and 0 bases at J, leaving 4 bases unmatched. This CDR3 spans 15 amino acids. The CDR3 nucleotides are TGTGCCACCAGCACGAGCGGGGCTAGCACAGATACGCAGTATTTT. Translated, it gives CATSTSGASTDTQYF.

The sample holds many counts of this clonotype. This sequence joins TRBV6-5 and TRBJ2-7; a possible D gene is TRBD2 (6 bases). Germline CDR1 reads MNHEY; CDR2 reads SVGAGI. Trimming took 5 bases from V and 0 from J, leaving 11 bases between them. This CDR3 has 14 residues. The CDR3 reads CASSPEGVSYEQYF. In nucleotides, the CDR3 is TGTGCCAGCAGTCCGGAGGGAGTCTCCTACGAGCAGTACTTC.

Many counts were recorded for this clonotype. The rearrangement joins TRBV27 to TRBJ1-1; 8 nucleotides match TRBD1. The J segment lost 4 bases and the V segment lost 5 bases, leaving 6 bases of the junction unmatched. The length of the CDR3 is 14 residues. Germline-derived CDR1 and CDR2 are MNHEY and SMNVEV (reference sequence). CDR3 sequence: CASSLRGPGTEAFF. The CDR3 coding sequence is TGTGCCAGCAGTCTCAGGGGGCCAGGCACTGAAGCTTTCTTT.

The table lists this clonotype with many counts. The J gene is TRBJ2-5, the V gene TRBV28; 7 nucleotides agree with TRBD1. CDR1 is MDHEN and CDR2 is SYDVKM in the germline V gene. This CDR3 has 18 amino acids. V lost 5 bases, J lost 0 bases, and 15 bases stayed unmatched. The CDR3: CASSPTAGTDVYQETQYF. The CDR3 nucleotides read TGTGCCAGCAGTCCAACGGCTGGGACAGACGTGTACCAAGAGACCCAGTACTTC.

This clonotype was recorded at least ten times. This rearrangement joins TRBV7-9 to TRBJ2-5; the D is unclear. The CDR3 length is 14 residues. V was shortened by 5 bases and J by 2 bases, with 12 bases between the two germline ends. Germline CDR1 SEHNR, CDR2 FQNEAQ (reference sequence). The CDR3 DNA is TGTGCCAGCAGCCAACTGGCCTTGCAAGAGACCCAGTACTTC. Its protein is CASSQLALQETQYF.

There are many counts of this clonotype. CDR3 sequence reads: CASSELAGGFYEQYF. The DNA of the CDR3 is TGTGCCAGCAGTGAATTAGCGGGGGGGTTTTACGAGCAGTACTTC. V and J are TRBV6-1 and TRBJ2-7, with 11 bases identical to TRBD2. The germline gives CDR1 MNHNS, CDR2 SASEGT. This CDR3 spans 15 amino acids. Losses at the gene ends were 2 bases for V and 4 bases for J; bases not matched to a gene: 4.

This rearrangement joins TRBV3-1 to TRBJ2-1; TRBD2 might be the D (5 bases). There are 16 residues in the CDR3. Germline CDR1 and CDR2: LGHDT and YNNKEL (reference sequence). V was clipped by 4 bases and J by 1 base, with 14 bases between them. The CDR3 sequence is CASSPRTGESYNEQFF. The CDR3 DNA follows: TGTGCCAGCAGCCCGAGGACTGGTGAGTCCTACAATGAGCAGTTCTTC.

This clonotype occurred a few times. The rearrangement links TRBV24-1 to TRBJ2-3; D is possibly TRBD1 (5 bases). Trimming took 3 bases from V and 3 from J, leaving 15 bases between them. Per the germline V gene, CDR1 is KGHDR and CDR2 is SFDVKD. CDR3 length: 16 amino acids. CDR3 amino acids: CATSDTPTAYTDTQYF. The CDR3 coding sequence is TGTGCCACCAGTGATACCCCGACAGCCTATACAGATACGCAGTATTTT.

Remarks on this clonotype: This clone may be a read error of a much larger clone one base away. The chain combines TRBV6-6 with TRBJ1-5; D remains unclear. The CDR3 is 14 amino acids. CDR1 and CDR2 (germline): MNHNY, SVGAGI (reference sequence). V gave up 4 bases and J gave up 4 bases, with 11 bases separating them. DNA for the CDR3: TGTGCCAGCAGTTTAATCCGAGTAAATCAGCCCCAGCATTTT. It specifies CASSLIRVNQPQHF.

Comments on this clonotype: A read error may explain this, as a much larger clone is one base away. CDR3 nucleotide sequence: TGCAGCGTTATGACAGGGTCGAGAGCTCTCTTT. Translated, it gives CSVMTGSRALF. This rearrangement joins TRBV29-1 to TRBJ1-1, with 7 nucleotides matching TRBD1. This CDR3 is built from 11 residues. CDR1 is SQVTM, CDR2 ANQGSEA, per germline.

Of note for this clonotype: A much larger clonotype is one base distant, so this may be a read error. V gene TRBV5-6 combines with J gene TRBJ2-2, with D hard to call. Trimming shortened V by 6 bases and J by 5 bases, and 20 bases separated the two germline ends. This CDR3 contains 16 residues. CDR1 is SGHDT, CDR2 YYEEEE, per germline. CDR3 in amino acids: CASNGPPPVWTGELFF. CDR3 DNA sequence: TGTGCCAGCAACGGACCCCCCCCGGTGTGGACCGGGGAGCTGTTTTTT.

This clonotype was observed at least ten times. The chain is built from TRBV6-5 and TRBJ2-7; no definite D call. The CDR3 extends over 11 amino acids. CDR1 is MNHEY, CDR2 SVGAGI, per germline. V lost 5 bases, J lost 3 bases, and 5 bases lay in between. Here the CDR3 DNA reads TGTGCCAGCAGTAACAGCTACGAGCAGTACTTC. It encodes CASSNSYEQYF.